These 7 T cell receptor beta chains came from one sample sequenced in a study of T cell changes during pregnancy in multiple sclerosis. Sequencing was performed with immunoSEQ multiplex PCR; in TCRdb, only in-frame clones are kept and a portion is missing. Here the sample spans about 68,000 clones, about nine tenths being singletons. Source: peripheral blood, taken in the third trimester of pregnancy. These receptors were collected from a female donor with multiple sclerosis, enrolled in a pregnancy study.

This clone was seen only a few times. CDR3 nucleotides: TGTGCCAGCTCACTTACAGGGCCCACTGAAGCTTTCTTT. Its translation: CASSLTGPTEAFF. The J gene is TRBJ1-1, the V gene TRBV18; TRBD1 is a possible D gene (6 bases). The CDR3 sequence is 13 residues long. V lost 4 bases and J 4 bases, leaving 10 bases between the germline ends. Germline V gene sequence: CDR1 KGHSH, CDR2 LQKENI.

This clone was detected a few times. The gene calls are TRBV18 and TRBJ1-1; a possible D gene is TRBD1 (5 bases). This CDR3 comprises 14 residues. Germline-derived CDR1 and CDR2 are KGHSH and LQKENI. V was cut by 3 bases and J by 7 bases, with 15 bases left in between. The CDR3 protein is CASSPGLGRGEAFF. CDR3 coding DNA: TGTGCCAGCTCACCTGGTCTGGGGCGGGGTGAAGCTTTCTTT.

This clone was found once. V gene TRBV27 combines with J gene TRBJ1-2; the D gene is possibly TRBD1 (6 bases). Germline-derived CDR1 and CDR2 are MNHEY and SMNVEV (reference sequence). Trimming removed 0 bases from V and 8 bases from J, with 28 bases in between. The CDR3 runs 19 residues. The CDR3 DNA sequence: TGTGCCAGCAGTTTATCGATCGGGGGGTCAGGGGAAAGGACGGAAGGCTACACCTTC. Protein sequence: CASSLSIGGSGERTEGYTF.

The chain combines TRBV7-2 with TRBJ2-7; 12 nucleotides match TRBD2. The CDR3 contains 15 residues. V shed 5 bases, J shed 4 bases, and the junction held 6 bases outside the gene matches. Germline V gene data show CDR1 as SGHTA and CDR2 as FQGNSA. CDR3 sequence (DNA): TGTGCCAGCAGCACACTAGCGGGAGGAGGTTACGAGCAGTACTTC. Translated: CASSTLAGGGYEQYF.

The chain carries TRBV18 and TRBJ2-4, with 8 nucleotides matching TRBD2. This CDR3 is 19 amino acids long. Germline V lookup: CDR1 KGHSH, CDR2 LQKENI. V shed 3 bases and J 0 bases; nucleotides not matched to a gene: 13. The CDR3 DNA reads TGTGCCAGCTCACCCGGCGGCGGGGGGCCCATTCTAGCCAAAAACATTCAGTACTTC. This encodes CASSPGGGGPILAKNIQYF.

This chain connects TRBV25-1 to TRBJ1-1, with 8 bases fitting TRBD1. The CDR3 loop spans 16 amino acids. Germline V lookup: CDR1 MGHDK, CDR2 SYGVNS. With V trimmed by 3 bases and J by 1 base, 7 bases remained unmatched. The CDR3: CASSDGDRSWNTEAFF. The CDR3 DNA follows: TGTGCCAGCAGTGACGGGGACAGGTCCTGGAACACTGAAGCTTTCTTT. Supplemented by reference TRBV25-1 and TRBJ1-1, the full variable domain reads EADIYQTPRYLVIGTGKKITLECSQTMGHDKMYWYQQDPGMELHLIHYSYGVNSTEKGDLSSESTVSRIRTEHFPLTLESARPSHTSQYLCASSDGDRSWNTEAFFGQGTRLTVV.

This chain connects TRBV11-3 to TRBJ2-1, with D possibly TRBD2 on 6 matching bases. V gave up 5 bases and J gave up 6 bases, with 17 bases separating them. CDR3 length equals 15 residues. CDR1 SGHNT and CDR2 YENEEA come from the germline V gene. This CDR3 reads CASSIGGPSFNEQFF. The CDR3 coding sequence is TGTGCCAGCAGCATAGGAGGGCCTTCTTTCAATGAGCAGTTCTTC.